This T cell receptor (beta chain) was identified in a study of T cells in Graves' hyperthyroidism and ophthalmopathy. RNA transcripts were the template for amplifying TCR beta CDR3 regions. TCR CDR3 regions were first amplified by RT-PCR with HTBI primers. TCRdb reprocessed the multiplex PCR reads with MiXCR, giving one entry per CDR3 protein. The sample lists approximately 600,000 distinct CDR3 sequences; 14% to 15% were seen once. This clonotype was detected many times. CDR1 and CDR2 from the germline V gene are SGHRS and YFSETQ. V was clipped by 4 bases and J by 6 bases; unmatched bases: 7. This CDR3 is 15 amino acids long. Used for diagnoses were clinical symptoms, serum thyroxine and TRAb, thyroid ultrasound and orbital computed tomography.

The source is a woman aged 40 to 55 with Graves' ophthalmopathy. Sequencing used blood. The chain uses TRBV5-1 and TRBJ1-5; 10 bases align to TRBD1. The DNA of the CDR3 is TGCGCCAGCAGCCCGGGACAGGGGTTCGGTCAGCCCCAGCATTTT. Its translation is CASSPGQGFGQPQHF. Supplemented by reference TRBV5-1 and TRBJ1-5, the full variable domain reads KAGVTQTPRYLIKTRGQQVTLSCSPISGHRSVSWYQQTPGQGLQFLFEYFSETQRNKGNFPGRFSGRQFSNSRSEMNVSTLELGDSALYLCASSPGQGFGQPQHFGDGTRLSIL.